This paragraph covers one TCR beta chain sequence. This sample stems from a study of T cell responses to AZD1222 COVID-19 vaccine. The table came from immunoSEQ multiplex PCR; TCRdb's copy has only in-frame clones and leaves some out. The data hold about 150,000 clones, with 87% observed a single time. V gave up 8 bases and J gave up 4 bases; unmatched junction bases: 16. Germline V gene data show CDR1 as SGHAT and CDR2 as FQNNGV. The CDR3 contains 17 residues. Material: peripheral blood, obtained 28 days after the second AZD1222 dose. V is TRBV11-2 and J is TRBJ2-7; TRBD2 matches at 11 bases. This sequence was found in an adult who received the AZD1222 COVID-19 vaccine. CDR3 bases: TGTGCCAGCGGGTTCCCACAGGGACTAGCGGACACTTACGAGCAGTACTTC. It translates to CASGFPQGLADTYEQYF. The full variable domain, in which reference TRBV11-2 and TRBJ2-7 provide the parts outside the CDR3, is EAGVAQSPRYKIIEKRQSVAFWCNPISGHATLYWYQQILGQGPKLLIQFQNNGVVDDSQLPKDRFSAERLKGVDSTLKIQPAKLEDSAVYLCASGFPQGLADTYEQYFGPGTRLTVT.